This entry features one T cell receptor beta chain sequence. Its antigen is not known. The CDR3 is 15 residues long. Unmatched junction bases numbered 5, after V lost 4 bases and J lost 4 bases. Germline V gives CDR1 MDHEN, CDR2 SYDVKM. This specimen belongs to a study of identical twins. General study points: Partly confounded zero-insertion analyses could result from invariant MAIT and iNKT cells. With abundant cord blood beta clonotypes, insertions were fewer; memory repertoires showed no such pattern.

Template switching, a step in the protocol, added a universal primer site, and cDNA carried unique molecular identifiers. TCRdb itself ran the 5' RACE reads through MiXCR, one entry per CDR3 protein. The table has approximately 1.8 million distinct CDR3 sequences, under 35% seen once. Sequencing was carried out using cord blood. The chain has TRBV28 and TRBJ2-4, with 9 bases fitting TRBD2. This sequence was found in a newborn girl in good health. CDR3: CASSYPTSGKNIQYF. The CDR3 coding sequence is TGTGCCAGCAGTTACCCGACTAGCGGAAAAAACATTCAGTACTTC.